The 31 T cell receptor beta chains below were found in one sample sequenced in a study of CD8+CD57+ T cells in acquired aplastic anemia. Genomic DNA acted as the template from which TCR beta VDJ combination and CDR3 sequence profiling were carried out. Using its own MiXCR run on the reads, TCRdb lists one record per CDR3 protein. The sample lists over 150,000 distinct CDR3 sequences; roughly 56% were seen once. The sequencing input was sorted CD4+, CD8+, or CD8+CD57+ T cells (not recorded which) from PBMCs. The receptors originated from a human donor in good health, serving as a control.

The chain couples TRBV6-2 or TRBV6-3 to TRBJ1-1, with D hard to call. Germline CDR1 reads MNHEY; CDR2 reads SVGEGT. V was cut by 6 bases and J by 9 bases, with 11 bases left in between. The CDR3 has 11 residues. The CDR3 DNA reads as TGTGCCAGCAGAACCTCAGCTAAAGCTTTCTTT. It is translated as CASRTSAKAFF.

This clonotype was counted ten times or more. The chain has TRBV28 and TRBJ2-7; D not resolved. The CDR3 spans 12 residues. The V gene's germline CDR1 is MDHEN and CDR2 SYDVKM. The ends were cut back, 6 bases at V and 0 bases at J, with 6 bases in the middle. CDR3 DNA: TGTGCCAGCAGGGCAATCTCCTACGAGCAGTACTTC. Translation: CASRAISYEQYF.

This clonotype has only a few counts. The chain combines TRBV20-1 with TRBJ1-1, with D unresolved. This CDR3 comprises 13 residues. The V gene lost 0 bases and the J gene lost 1 base, with 6 bases spanning the gap. The germline gives CDR1 DFQATT, CDR2 SNEGSKA (reference sequence). The CDR3, as DNA: TGCAGTGCTAGAGACGCGAAGAACACTGAAGCTTTCTTT. The encoded protein is CSARDAKNTEAFF.

The V gene is TRBV25-1, the J gene TRBJ2-1; 8 bases are a match to TRBD1. The germline V gene encodes CDR1 MGHDK and CDR2 SYGVNS. The trim removed 3 bases at V and 7 bases at J, leaving 5 bases unmatched. This CDR3 spans 14 amino acids. CDR3 sequence: CASSDRQGTNEQFF. Written as DNA, the CDR3 is TGTGCCAGCAGTGATCGACAGGGGACTAATGAGCAGTTCTTC.

This clonotype was counted between two and nine times. The rearrangement joins TRBV13 to TRBJ1-1; possible D gene TRBD1, 6 bases. Trimming left V 1 base short and J 2 bases short, with 8 bases between. Per the germline V gene, CDR1 is PRHDT and CDR2 is FYEKMQ (reference sequence). There are 14 residues in the CDR3. The CDR3 DNA sequence: TGTGCCAGCAGCTTAGAGGGGGAAAACACTGAAGCTTTCTTT. This sequence encodes CASSLEGENTEAFF.

The V gene is TRBV7-2, the J gene TRBJ2-1, with D unclear. The CDR3 spans 17 residues. CDR1 SGHTA and CDR2 FQGNSA come from the germline V gene. Trimming pared 5 bases from V and 4 bases from J, leaving 21 bases between. CDR3 residues: CASSPNSGRMWYNEQFF. The CDR3 region has the DNA TGTGCCAGCAGCCCCAACTCGGGCCGGATGTGGTACAATGAGCAGTTCTTC.

The rearrangement joins TRBV7-8 to TRBJ2-7, with TRBD1 matching 10 bases. The germline CDR1 and CDR2 sequences are SGHVS and FQNEAQ. The CDR3 consists of 14 residues. The V segment lost 1 base and the J segment 10 bases; nucleotides outside the gene matches: 7. The CDR3 protein is CASSLGDRGFVQYF. As DNA, the CDR3 is TGTGCCAGCAGCTTAGGGGACAGGGGATTCGTCCAGTACTTC.

V gene TRBV20-1 combines with J gene TRBJ2-7, with D possibly TRBD2 on 5 matching bases. Trimming took 4 bases from V and 7 from J, leaving 17 bases between them. Germline V CDR1 and CDR2: DFQATT, SNEGSKA (reference sequence). The CDR3 sequence is 13 residues long. CDR3 in amino acids: CSAKDLKVAEQYF. The CDR3, as DNA: TGCAGTGCTAAAGATCTCAAAGTAGCGGAGCAGTACTTC.

The chain carries TRBV7-2 and TRBJ2-7, with D possibly matching TRBD2 (5 bases). CDR3 length equals 15 residues. Trimming left V 1 base short and J 0 bases short, with 10 bases between. Germline CDR1 SGHTA, CDR2 FQGNSA. CDR3: CASSLGGSPSYEQYF. In nucleotides, the CDR3 is TGTGCCAGCAGCTTAGGAGGGTCGCCCTCCTACGAGCAGTACTTC.

The chain links TRBV19 to TRBJ2-5; tentative D call: TRBD2 (5 bases). The CDR3 is 12 amino acids. Germline CDR1 is LNHDA and CDR2 is SQIVND (reference sequence). Trimming took off 7 bases at V and 5 bases at J, with 11 bases between the two ends. CDR3 region: CASTPGGETQYF. CDR3 DNA: TGTGCCAGTACTCCAGGAGGCGAGACCCAGTACTTC.

This clonotype came up many times. The chain employs TRBV7-2 and TRBJ2-3, with 8 bases that match TRBD2. V gave up 5 bases and J gave up 6 bases; unmatched junction bases: 13. This CDR3 has 16 residues. Germline assignment: CDR1 SGHTA and CDR2 FQGNSA. CDR3: CASSLGGRGASDTQYF. The CDR3 region has the DNA TGTGCCAGCAGCCTAGGAGGGCGGGGGGCATCGGATACGCAGTATTTT.

The chain carries TRBV6-1 and TRBJ2-2; 8 bases align to TRBD1. In germline, CDR1 is MNHNS, CDR2 SASEGT. This CDR3 comprises 17 residues. Trimming removed 5 bases from V and 6 bases from J; junction bases left unmatched: 14. The CDR3 nucleotides are TGTGCCAGCAGTTTATGGACCGGGACAGGCGATTCCGGGGAGCTGTTTTTT. Translation gives CASSLWTGTGDSGELFF.

The chain carries TRBV9 and TRBJ2-6; 9 positions agree with TRBD1. From germline, CDR1 is SGDLS and CDR2 YYNGEE. Trimming took 5 bases from V and 0 from J; bases not matched to a gene: 15. The CDR3 is 20 amino acids. CDR3 sequence reads: CASSAHQPGQGSSGANVLTF. The DNA of the CDR3 is TGTGCCAGCAGTGCCCACCAACCGGGACAGGGATCCTCTGGGGCCAACGTCCTGACTTTC.

The chain couples TRBV10-2 to TRBJ1-2; D is unclear. Trimming removed 6 bases at V and 8 bases at J, with 16 bases between. The germline CDR1 and CDR2 sequences are WSHSY and SAAADI. The CDR3 is made up of 13 amino acids. The chain's CDR3 is CASRSHGLGGYTF. The CDR3 region has the DNA TGCGCCAGCAGATCGCACGGGCTCGGGGGCTACACCTTC.

The V gene is TRBV7-3, the J gene TRBJ1-3, with D hard to call. This CDR3 is built from 16 residues. CDR1 and CDR2 (germline): SGHTA, FQGTGA. Trimming took off 2 bases at V and 1 base at J, with 12 bases between the two ends. Written as DNA, the CDR3 is TGTGCCAGCAGCTTAGGTACTCCTGTTTCTGGAAACACCATATATTTT. This sequence encodes CASSLGTPVSGNTIYF. Combining the CDR3 with reference TRBV7-3 and TRBJ1-3 gives the whole variable domain GAGVSQTPSNKVTEKGKYVELRCDPISGHTALYWYRQSLGQGPEFLIYFQGTGAADDSGLPNDRFFAVRPEGSVSTLKIQRTERGDSAVYLCASSLGTPVSGNTIYFGEGSWLTVV.

This clonotype came up many times. This chain uses TRBV28 with TRBJ1-2; D gene uncertain. V lost 6 bases, J lost 3 bases, and 8 bases lay in between. CDR1 is MDHEN and CDR2 is SYDVKM in the germline V gene. The CDR3 has 12 amino acids. The CDR3 DNA sequence: TGTGCCAGCAGCTTGAGTGACTATGGCTACACCTTC. Translation gives CASSLSDYGYTF.

This clonotype was observed at least ten times. This chain uses TRBV7-3 with TRBJ1-3, with D uncertain. The CDR3 is 13 residues long. Germline V gene lookup returns CDR1 SGHTA and CDR2 FQGTGA. The V end was cut by 4 bases, the J end by 3 bases, with 7 bases between. The CDR3 region is CASSSGYGNTIYF. CDR3 sequence (DNA): TGTGCCAGCAGCTCGGGGTATGGAAACACCATATATTTT.

The CDR3 loop reads CAESPTGVQPQHF. The CDR3 nucleotides are TGTGCCGAAAGCCCGACAGGGGTTCAGCCCCAGCATTTT. The genes are TRBV7-6 and TRBJ1-5; the match to TRBD1 covers 8 bases. The trim removed 11 bases at V and 6 bases at J, leaving 9 bases unmatched. This CDR3 comprises 13 residues. Germline-derived CDR1 and CDR2 are SGHVS and FNYEAQ.

This clonotype showed up many times. CDR3 sequence (DNA): TGTGCCAGCAGCCGAGGGACTAGCGGGGGGAGGAATGAGCAGTTCTTC. Encoded protein: CASSRGTSGGRNEQFF. The V call is TRBV9, the J call TRBJ2-1, with TRBD2 matching 15 bases. The CDR3 consists of 16 residues. The germline gives CDR1 SGDLS, CDR2 YYNGEE. V was pared by 4 bases and J by 7 bases, with 6 bases of the junction left unmatched.

Points on this clonotype: Given a much more abundant clone one base away, this may be a read error. V and J are TRBV7-9 and TRBJ2-7, with D maybe TRBD1 (6 bases). The CDR3 is 14 amino acids. Germline lookup yields CDR1 SEHNR and CDR2 FQNEAQ (reference sequence). V was shortened by 5 bases and J by 3 bases, with 14 bases between the two germline ends. The CDR3 loop reads CASSTGSGFYEQYF. The CDR3 DNA is TGTGCCAGCAGCACAGGGTCAGGGTTCTACGAGCAGTACTTC.

This clonotype was observed many times. The chain couples TRBV15 to TRBJ2-1; D is possibly TRBD1 (6 bases). V was pared by 3 bases and J by 5 bases, with 14 bases between. Germline CDR1 reads LNHNV; CDR2 reads YYDKDF (reference sequence). The CDR3 length is 15 residues. DNA of the CDR3: TGTGCCACCAGCAGTGAACAGGGTTCCCACAATGAGCAGTTCTTC. This encodes CATSSEQGSHNEQFF.

This clonotype has a count of ten or more. The genes are TRBV7-9 and TRBJ2-7; D may be TRBD1 (6 bases). The CDR3 length is 17 residues. V dropped 5 bases and J dropped 0 bases, with 20 bases sitting between them. Germline V gene data show CDR1 as SEHNR and CDR2 as FQNEAQ (reference sequence). The DNA for the CDR3 is TGTGCCAGCAGCCGATATCCCGACAGGTTAGGCTCCTACGAGCAGTACTTC. This gives the protein CASSRYPDRLGSYEQYF.

A word on this clonotype: A much larger clone lies a single base off, so this may be a read error. V usage is TRBV24-1 and J usage is TRBJ2-3; D call uncertain. Looked up from germline, CDR1 is KGHDR and CDR2 is SFDVKD. V shed 6 bases and J shed 0 bases, with 18 bases lying between them. The CDR3 spans 17 residues. In DNA form, the CDR3 reads TGTGCCACCAGTTACTGGCCAGGCCCGAGTAGCACAGATACGCAGTATTTT. This codes for CATSYWPGPSSTDTQYF.

This clonotype appeared many times. The chain employs TRBV5-8 and TRBJ1-6, with 7 bases aligning to TRBD1. The trim removed 4 bases at V and 5 bases at J, leaving 3 bases unmatched. The germline V gene encodes CDR1 SGHTS and CDR2 YDEGEE. The CDR3 loop spans 14 amino acids. CDR3 sequence reads: CASSPGQNNSPLHF. Written as DNA, the CDR3 is TGTGCCAGCAGCCCGGGACAGAATAATTCACCCCTCCACTTT.

In its sample, this clonotype was seen many times. The rearrangement links TRBV12-3 or TRBV12-4 to TRBJ1-2; tentatively, D is TRBD1 (6 bases). V gave up 5 bases and J gave up 5 bases, with 12 bases separating them. There are 13 residues in the CDR3. Here the CDR3 DNA reads TGTGCCAGCAGTGTCGGACAGTCTTATGGCTACACCTTC. Translating it yields CASSVGQSYGYTF.

The chain recombines TRBV7-3 with TRBJ2-3; TRBD2 matches at 7 bases. Germline CDR1 SGHTA, CDR2 FQGTGA. Unmatched junction bases numbered 10, after V lost 4 bases and J lost 6 bases. The CDR3 has 15 residues. CDR3 bases: TGTGCCAGCAGCTCGATCGGGGCTAGCGGCGATACGCAGTATTTT. Protein product: CASSSIGASGDTQYF.

J is TRBJ1-4 and V is TRBV20-1; D is undetermined. Germline V CDR1 and CDR2: DFQATT, SNEGSKA (reference sequence). The V and J ends lost 1 base and 8 bases respectively, with 5 bases between them. The CDR3 consists of 11 residues. This chain's CDR3 is CSARVREKLFF. In nucleotides, the CDR3 is TGCAGTGCTAGAGTGCGAGAAAAACTGTTTTTT.

The chain links TRBV7-3 to TRBJ1-4; D may be TRBD1 (6 bases). V dropped 0 bases and J dropped 3 bases, with 8 bases sitting between them. There are 15 residues in the CDR3. Per the germline V gene, CDR1 is SGHTA and CDR2 is FQGTGA. The chain's CDR3 is CASSLTGGPNEKLFF. The CDR3, as DNA: TGTGCCAGCAGCTTAACGGGGGGGCCTAATGAAAAACTGTTTTTT.

The J gene is TRBJ2-3, the V gene TRBV2; D uncertain. V lost 1 base, J lost 4 bases, and 12 bases lay in between. Germline V lookup: CDR1 SNHLY, CDR2 FYNNEI. The length of the CDR3 is 15 residues. The CDR3 nucleotides are TGTGCCAGCAGTGAAGGTGCCCTTGAGGCAGATACGCAGTATTTT. Translation: CASSEGALEADTQYF.

In the case of this clonotype: With a much larger clone just one base away, this may be a read error. This chain uses TRBV24-1 with TRBJ1-5, with 8 nucleotides matching TRBD1. CDR1 is KGHDR and CDR2 is SFDVKD in the germline V gene. The J segment lost 7 bases and the V segment lost 6 bases, leaving 7 bases of the junction unmatched. The CDR3 sequence is 14 residues long. The CDR3 protein is CATSSGQGSQPQHF. The CDR3 nucleotides read TGTGCCACCAGTTCCGGACAGGGATCCCAGCCCCAGCATTTT.

The chain recombines TRBV6-1 with TRBJ2-5; D is uncertain. V lost 5 bases and J lost 3, with 7 bases in between. In germline, CDR1 is MNHNS, CDR2 SASEGT. This CDR3 contains 12 residues. The CDR3 nucleotides are TGTGCCAGCAGTTACCCTGAAGAGACCCAGTACTTC. Translation: CASSYPEETQYF.